The clone carrying this TCR beta chain has just a few counts. What it binds is not known. Individual cDNA molecules received unique molecular identifiers during library preparation. TCRdb itself ran the 5' RACE reads through MiXCR, one entry per CDR3 protein. The table includes approximately 71,000 distinct CDR3 sequences, 9.5% to 15% detected once. The entry originates in a study of early T cells in non-severe SARS-CoV-2 infection. Study-level information: Chains were not paired, and sequencing was done on bulk RNA from unsorted whole blood. Findings of the study overall: VDJdb matches were skewed toward anti-spike CD8 T cell responses.

Trimming removed 3 bases from V and 0 bases from J, with 8 bases in between. Germline CDR1 and CDR2: DFQATT and SNEGSKA (reference sequence). This CDR3 has 13 residues. The source was whole blood, collected at baseline. This chain links TRBV20-1 with TRBJ2-5; D ambiguous. This sequence was found in an adult who was a healthcare worker with PCR-confirmed SARS-CoV-2 infection or an uninfected control (not recorded which). This CDR3 reads CSASVTYQETQYF. CDR3 sequence (DNA): TGCAGTGCTAGTGTAACGTACCAAGAGACCCAGTACTTC.